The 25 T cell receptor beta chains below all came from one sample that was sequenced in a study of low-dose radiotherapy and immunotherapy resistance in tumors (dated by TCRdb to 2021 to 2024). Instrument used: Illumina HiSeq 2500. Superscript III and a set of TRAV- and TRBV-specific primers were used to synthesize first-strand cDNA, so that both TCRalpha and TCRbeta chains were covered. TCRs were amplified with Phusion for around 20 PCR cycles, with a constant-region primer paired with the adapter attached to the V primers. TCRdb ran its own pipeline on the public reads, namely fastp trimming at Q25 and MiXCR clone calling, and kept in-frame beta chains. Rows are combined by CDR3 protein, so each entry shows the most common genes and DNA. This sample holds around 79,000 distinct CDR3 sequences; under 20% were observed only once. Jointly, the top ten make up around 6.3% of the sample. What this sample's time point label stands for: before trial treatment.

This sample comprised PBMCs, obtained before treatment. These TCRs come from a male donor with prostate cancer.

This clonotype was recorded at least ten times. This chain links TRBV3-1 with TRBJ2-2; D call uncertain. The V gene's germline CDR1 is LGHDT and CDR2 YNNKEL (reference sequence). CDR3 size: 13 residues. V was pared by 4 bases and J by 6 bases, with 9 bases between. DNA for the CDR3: TGTGCCAGCAGCCCCCGTGGCCCCGGGGAGCTGTTTTTT. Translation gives CASSPRGPGELFF.

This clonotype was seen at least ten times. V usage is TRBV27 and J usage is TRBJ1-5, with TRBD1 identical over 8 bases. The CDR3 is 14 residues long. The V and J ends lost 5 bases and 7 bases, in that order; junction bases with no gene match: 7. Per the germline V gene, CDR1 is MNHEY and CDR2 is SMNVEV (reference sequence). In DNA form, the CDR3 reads TGTGCCAGCAGTACCACAGGGGGAGAACAGCCCCAGCATTTT. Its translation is CASSTTGGEQPQHF.

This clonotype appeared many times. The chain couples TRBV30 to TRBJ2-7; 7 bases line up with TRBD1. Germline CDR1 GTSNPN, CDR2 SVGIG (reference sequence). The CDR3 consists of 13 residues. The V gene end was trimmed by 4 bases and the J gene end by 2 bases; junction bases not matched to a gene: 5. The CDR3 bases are TGTGCCTGGATCGACAGGGAAACCTACGAGCAGTACTTC. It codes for CAWIDRETYEQYF.

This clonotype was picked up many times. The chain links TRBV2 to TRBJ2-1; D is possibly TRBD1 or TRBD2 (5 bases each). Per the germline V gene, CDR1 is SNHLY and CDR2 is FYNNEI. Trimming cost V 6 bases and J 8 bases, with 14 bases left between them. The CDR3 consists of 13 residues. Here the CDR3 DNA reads TGTGCCAGCAGAAGCATGTGGGGGTATGAGCAGTTCTTC. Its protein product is CASRSMWGYEQFF.

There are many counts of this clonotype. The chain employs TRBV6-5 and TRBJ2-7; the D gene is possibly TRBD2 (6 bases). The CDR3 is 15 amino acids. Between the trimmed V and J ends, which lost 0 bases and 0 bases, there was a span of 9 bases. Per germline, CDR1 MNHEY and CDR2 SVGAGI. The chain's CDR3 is CASSYSRDRSYEQYF. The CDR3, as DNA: TGTGCCAGCAGTTACTCGCGGGATCGCTCCTACGAGCAGTACTTC.

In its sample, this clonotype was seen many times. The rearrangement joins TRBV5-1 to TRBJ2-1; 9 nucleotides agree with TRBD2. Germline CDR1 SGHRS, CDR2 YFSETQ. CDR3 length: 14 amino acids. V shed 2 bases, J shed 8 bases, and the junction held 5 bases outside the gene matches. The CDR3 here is CASSFRTSDYEQFF. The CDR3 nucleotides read TGCGCCAGCAGCTTTAGGACTAGCGACTATGAGCAGTTCTTC.

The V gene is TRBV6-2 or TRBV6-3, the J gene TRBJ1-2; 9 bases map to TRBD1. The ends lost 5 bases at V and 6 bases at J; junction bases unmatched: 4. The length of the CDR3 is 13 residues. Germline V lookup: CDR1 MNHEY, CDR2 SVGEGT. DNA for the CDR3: TGTGCCAGCAGTCGGGACAGGGACGATGGCTACACCTTC. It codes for CASSRDRDDGYTF.

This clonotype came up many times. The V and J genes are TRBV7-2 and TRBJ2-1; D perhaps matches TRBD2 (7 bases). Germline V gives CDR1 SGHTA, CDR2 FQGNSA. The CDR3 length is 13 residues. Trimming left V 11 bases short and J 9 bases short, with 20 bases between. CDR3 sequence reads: CALHPGGRSEQFF. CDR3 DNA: TGTGCCCTTCACCCCGGGGGGCGTAGTGAGCAGTTCTTC.

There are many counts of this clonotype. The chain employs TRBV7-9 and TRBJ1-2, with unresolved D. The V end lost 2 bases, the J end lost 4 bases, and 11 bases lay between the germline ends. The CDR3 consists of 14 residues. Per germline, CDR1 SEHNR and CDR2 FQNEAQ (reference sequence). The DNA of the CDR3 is TGTGCCAGCAGCTTAAGAGGAGTAAGCTATGGCTACACCTTC. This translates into CASSLRGVSYGYTF.

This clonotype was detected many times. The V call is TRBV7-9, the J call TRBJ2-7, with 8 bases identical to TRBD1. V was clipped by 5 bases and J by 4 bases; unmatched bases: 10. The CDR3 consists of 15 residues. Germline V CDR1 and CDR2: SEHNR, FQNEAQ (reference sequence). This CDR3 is CASSQLGQGLYEQYF. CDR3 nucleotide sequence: TGTGCCAGCAGCCAACTAGGACAGGGCTTATACGAGCAGTACTTC. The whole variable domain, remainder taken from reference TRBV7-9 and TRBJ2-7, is DTGVSQNPRHKITKRGQNVTFRCDPISEHNRLYWYRQTLGQGPEFLTYFQNEAQLEKSRLLSDRFSAERPKGSFSTLEIQRTEQGDSAMYLCASSQLGQGLYEQYFGPGTRLTVT.

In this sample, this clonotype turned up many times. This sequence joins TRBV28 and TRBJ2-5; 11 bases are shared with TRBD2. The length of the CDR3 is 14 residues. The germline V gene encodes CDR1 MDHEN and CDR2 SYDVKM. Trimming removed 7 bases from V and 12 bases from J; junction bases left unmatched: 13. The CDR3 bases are TGTGCCAGCACTCCGACTAGCGGGACGTCACGGGAGTACTTC. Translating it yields CASTPTSGTSREYF.

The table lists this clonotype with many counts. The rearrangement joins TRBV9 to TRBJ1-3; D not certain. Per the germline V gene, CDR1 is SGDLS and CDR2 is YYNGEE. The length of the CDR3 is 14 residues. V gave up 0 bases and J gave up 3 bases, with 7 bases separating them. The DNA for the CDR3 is TGTGCCAGCAGCGTAGAAGGGAGTGGAAACACCATATATTTT. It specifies CASSVEGSGNTIYF.

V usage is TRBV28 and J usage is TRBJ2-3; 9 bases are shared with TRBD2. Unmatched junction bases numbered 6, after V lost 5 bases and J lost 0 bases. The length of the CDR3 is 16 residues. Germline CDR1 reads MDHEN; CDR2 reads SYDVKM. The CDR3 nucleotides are TGTGCCAGCAGTCCCCGGACTAGCGTAAGCACAGATACGCAGTATTTT. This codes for CASSPRTSVSTDTQYF.

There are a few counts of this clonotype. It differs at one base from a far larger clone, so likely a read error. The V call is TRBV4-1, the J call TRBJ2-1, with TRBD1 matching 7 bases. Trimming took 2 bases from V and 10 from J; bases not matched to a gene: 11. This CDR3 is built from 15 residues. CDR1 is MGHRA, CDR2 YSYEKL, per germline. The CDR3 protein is CASSQFQGVPYEQFF. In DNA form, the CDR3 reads TGCGCCAGCAGCCAATTCCAGGGGGTGCCCTACGAGCAGTTCTTC.

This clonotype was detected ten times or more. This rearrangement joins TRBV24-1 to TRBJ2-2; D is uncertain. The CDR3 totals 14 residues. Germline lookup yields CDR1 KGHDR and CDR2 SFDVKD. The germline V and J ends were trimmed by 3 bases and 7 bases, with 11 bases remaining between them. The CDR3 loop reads CATSDARFGGELFF. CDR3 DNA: TGTGCCACCAGTGATGCTAGATTTGGCGGGGAGCTGTTTTTT.

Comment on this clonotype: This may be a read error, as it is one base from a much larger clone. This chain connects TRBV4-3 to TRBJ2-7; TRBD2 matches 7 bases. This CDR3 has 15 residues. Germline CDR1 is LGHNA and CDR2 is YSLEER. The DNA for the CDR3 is TGCGCCAGAAGCCACGGTGGCGGGAGAGGCTACGAGCAGTACTTC. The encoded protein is CARSHGGGRGYEQYF.

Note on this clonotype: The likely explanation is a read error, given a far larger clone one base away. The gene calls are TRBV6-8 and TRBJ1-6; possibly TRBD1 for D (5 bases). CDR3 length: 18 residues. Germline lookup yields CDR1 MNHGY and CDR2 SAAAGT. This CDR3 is CASSYLRGGGENNSPLNF. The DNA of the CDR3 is TGTGCCAGCAGTTACCTACGCGGGGGGGGAGAAAATAATTCACCCCTCAACTTT.

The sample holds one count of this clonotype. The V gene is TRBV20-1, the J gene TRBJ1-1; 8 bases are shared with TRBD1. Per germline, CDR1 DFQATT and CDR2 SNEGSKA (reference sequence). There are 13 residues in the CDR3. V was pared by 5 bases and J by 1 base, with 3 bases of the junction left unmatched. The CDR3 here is CSADRGENTEAFF. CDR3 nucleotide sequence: TGCAGTGCTGACAGGGGTGAGAACACTGAAGCTTTCTTT.

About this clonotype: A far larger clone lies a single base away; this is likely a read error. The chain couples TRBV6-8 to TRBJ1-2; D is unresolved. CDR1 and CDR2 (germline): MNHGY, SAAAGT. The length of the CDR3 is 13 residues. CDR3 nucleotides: TGTGCCGGCAGTGTTGGTCAGATCTATGGCTACACCTTC. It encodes CAGSVGQIYGYTF.

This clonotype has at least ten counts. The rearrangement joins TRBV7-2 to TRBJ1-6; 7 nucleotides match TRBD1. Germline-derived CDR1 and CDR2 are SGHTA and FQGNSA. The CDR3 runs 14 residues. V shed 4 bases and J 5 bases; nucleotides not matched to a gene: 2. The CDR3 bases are TGTGCCAGCAGCTCAGGGGGTAATAATTCACCCCTCCACTTT. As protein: CASSSGGNNSPLHF.

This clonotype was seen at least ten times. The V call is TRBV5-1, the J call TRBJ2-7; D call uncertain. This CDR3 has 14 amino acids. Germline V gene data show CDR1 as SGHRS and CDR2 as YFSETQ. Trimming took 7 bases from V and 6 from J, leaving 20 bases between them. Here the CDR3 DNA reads TGCGCCAGCTCCTTGTCCGGGTCCAGCCGCGAGCAGTACTTC. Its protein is CASSLSGSSREQYF.

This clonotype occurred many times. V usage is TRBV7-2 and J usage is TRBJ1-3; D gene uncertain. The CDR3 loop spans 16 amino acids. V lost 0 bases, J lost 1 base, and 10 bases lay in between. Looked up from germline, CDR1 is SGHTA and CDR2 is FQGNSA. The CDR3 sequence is CASSLASPASGNTIYF. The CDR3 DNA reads TGTGCCAGCAGCTTAGCGTCCCCTGCGTCTGGAAACACCATATATTTT. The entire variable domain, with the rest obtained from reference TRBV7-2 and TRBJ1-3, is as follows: GAGVSQSPSNKVTEKGKDVELRCDPISGHTALYWYRQSLGQGLEFLIYFQGNSAPDKSGLPSDRFSAERTGGSVSTLTIQRTQQEDSAVYLCASSLASPASGNTIYFGEGSWLTVV.

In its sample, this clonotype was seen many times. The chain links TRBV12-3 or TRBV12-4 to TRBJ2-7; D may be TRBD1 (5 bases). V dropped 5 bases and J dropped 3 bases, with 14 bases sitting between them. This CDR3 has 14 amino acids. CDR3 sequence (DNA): TGTGCCAGCAGTCCATCGACAGAAGACTACGAGCAGTACTTC. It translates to CASSPSTEDYEQYF.

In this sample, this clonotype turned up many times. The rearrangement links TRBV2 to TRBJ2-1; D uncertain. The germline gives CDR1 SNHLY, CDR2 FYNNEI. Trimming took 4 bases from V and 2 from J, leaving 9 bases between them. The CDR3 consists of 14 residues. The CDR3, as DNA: TGTGCCAGCAGTGGGGCGGTAGCCTACAATGAGCAGTTCTTC. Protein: CASSGAVAYNEQFF.

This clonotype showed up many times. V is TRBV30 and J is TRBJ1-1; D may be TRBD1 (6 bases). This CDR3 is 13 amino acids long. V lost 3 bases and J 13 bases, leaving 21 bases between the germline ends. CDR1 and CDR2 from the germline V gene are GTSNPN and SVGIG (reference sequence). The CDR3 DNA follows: TGTGCCTGGAGCGTCTATGTCGGGGGGCTGGTTTTCTTT. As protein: CAWSVYVGGLVFF. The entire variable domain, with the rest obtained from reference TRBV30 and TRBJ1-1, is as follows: SQTIHQWPATLVQPVGSPLSLECTVEGTSNPNLYWYRQAAGRGLQLLFYSVGIGQISSEVPQNLSASRPQDRQFILSSKKLLLSDSGFYLCAWSVYVGGLVFFGQGTRLTVV.